This passage covers 5 T cell receptor beta chains from one sample sequenced in a study of a mutant IDH1 vaccine in newly diagnosed glioma. The antigens of these receptors remain unknown. TCRdb's copy holds only in-frame clones and misses some; the assay was immunoSEQ multiplex PCR. The profile covers some 51,000 clones, with about 77% appearing a single time and roughly 4.8% taken by the ten largest. Time point denoted: week 5, during vaccination. It was 300 ug of mutant IDH1 20-mer peptide that made up each vaccine dose, given with topical imiquimod. The starting material was PBMCs, obtained from a glioma patient whose treatment included an IDH1 peptide vaccine. Receptors were obtained from a man between 45 and 60 years old with glioma.

V usage is TRBV19 and J usage is TRBJ1-2; D call uncertain. The ends were cut back, 8 bases at V and 3 bases at J, with 19 bases in the middle. The CDR3 extends over 15 amino acids. Germline V gene data show CDR1 as LNHDA and CDR2 as SQIVND (reference sequence). The CDR3 region is CASLGVSKSDYGYTF. The CDR3 nucleotides read TGTGCCAGTCTCGGGGTCAGCAAGAGCGACTATGGCTACACCTTC.

The J gene is TRBJ2-7, the V gene TRBV5-4, with TRBD1 as a possible D gene (6 bases). Per germline, CDR1 SGHNT and CDR2 YYREEE (reference sequence). The V and J ends lost 4 bases and 3 bases respectively, with 17 bases between them. The CDR3 consists of 15 residues. This CDR3 reads CASSPLKAGVYEQYF. The CDR3 region has the DNA TGTGCCAGCAGCCCACTGAAGGCAGGGGTCTACGAGCAGTACTTC.

V usage is TRBV27 and J usage is TRBJ1-5; weak D call: TRBD1 (5 bases). The V and J ends lost 5 bases and 5 bases respectively, with 16 bases between them. From germline, CDR1 is MNHEY and CDR2 SMNVEV (reference sequence). CDR3 length equals 15 residues. CDR3: CASSHLQALDQPQHF. The CDR3 DNA follows: TGTGCCAGCAGTCATCTACAGGCGTTAGATCAGCCCCAGCATTTT.

This clone appeared once. This sequence joins TRBV6-5 and TRBJ1-2; D unclear. CDR1 MNHEY and CDR2 SVGAGI come from the germline V gene. CDR3 length equals 14 residues. Trimming removed 7 bases at V and 0 bases at J, with 12 bases between. CDR3 residues: CASTLGGSNYGYTF. The CDR3 DNA sequence: TGTGCCAGCACCCTGGGAGGCTCTAACTATGGCTACACCTTC.

V and J are TRBV2 and TRBJ1-5; tentatively, D is TRBD1 (6 bases). Germline CDR1 and CDR2: SNHLY and FYNNEI. This CDR3 region has 15 residues. With 2 bases removed from V and 7 bases from J, the gap between germline ends came to 15 bases. The CDR3 coding sequence is TGTGCCAGCAGTGAACCCGGGACAAGTAAGCAGCCCCAGCATTTT. It yields the protein CASSEPGTSKQPQHF.